This T cell receptor beta chain derives from a study of T cell repertoires in cytomegalovirus infection. Study details: HLA-B-restricted CMV epitopes that are well studied, plus recently identified HLA-C-restricted ones, were used by the study. Study-wide points: Identification of carriers of CMV plus the relevant HLA was achieved through cumulative public TCR beta family frequency.

The CDR3 runs 13 residues. Trimming took off 5 bases at V and 3 bases at J, with 10 bases between the two ends. CDR1 is SEHNR, CDR2 FQNEAQ, per germline (reference sequence). TCRdb ran MiXCR on the reads and lists one entry per CDR3 protein. The data hold some 500,000 distinct CDR3 sequences, with 25% to 35% observed a single time. Only a few counts were recorded for this clonotype. The target antigen is unknown. The chain combines TRBV7-9 with TRBJ2-5; tentatively, D is TRBD1 (5 bases). The source of this sequence is a human donor in good health (CMV status not recorded). Some clones in this sample may be carry-over from other donors' samples. This sample comprised cultured PBMCs, obtained from culture after CMV antigen stimulation. The CDR3 region is CASSHDSKETQYF. CDR3 nucleotide sequence: TGTGCCAGCAGCCATGACAGTAAAGAGACCCAGTACTTC.